Shown below are 28 T cell receptor beta chains from a single sample sequenced in a study of T cell clonality in common variable immunodeficiency. Study outcomes and limitations: Reportedly, TCR beta sequences from common variable immunodeficiency showed fewer deletions and N-nucleotide insertions.

Some clones are missing from TCRdb's copy, which holds only in-frame ones; the method was immunoSEQ multiplex PCR. The specimen has about 34,000 clones, none found just once. Antigens of these TCRs are unknown. The sample consisted of peripheral blood mononuclear cells. The receptors originated from a human donor with common variable immunodeficiency.

A note on this clone: The CDR3 end is not reached by the read, which stops 3 residues before it; the germline J gene fills it in. This chain uses TRBV7-9 with TRBJ1-5, with D perhaps matching TRBD1 (6 bases). This CDR3 has 15 amino acids. Germline assignment: CDR1 SEHNR and CDR2 FQNEAQ (reference sequence). V lost 2 bases to trimming and J lost 1 base, with 9 bases between them. The CDR3 spells CASSLTGLSNQPQHF. The sequenced CDR3 bases are TGTGCCAGCAGCTTAACAGGGTTGAGCAATCAGCCC.

This clone was recorded at least ten times. The read terminates 3 residues before the CDR3 end, so the remaining end is supplied by the germline J gene. V is TRBV29-1 and J is TRBJ2-7; 10 positions match TRBD2. CDR3 size: 14 residues. Per the germline V gene, CDR1 is SQVTM and CDR2 is ANQGSEA. The junction had 7 bases not matched to a gene; V was cut back by 5 bases and J by 3 bases. Incomplete CDR3 DNA: TGCAGCGTTTACATCTCTAGCGGGAGCTACGAG. Its protein product is CSVYISSGSYE. The entire CDR3 reads CSVYISSGSYEQYF.

Ten or more counts support this clone. The sequence runs out 3 residues before the end of the CDR3; the remainder is reconstructed from the germline J gene. The V and J genes are TRBV14 and TRBJ2-3, with TRBD2 matching over 8 bases. CDR3 length: 14 amino acids. Trimming cost V 4 bases and J 0 bases; bases outside gene matches: 0. Per the germline V gene, CDR1 is SGHDN and CDR2 is FVKESK. CDR3 sequence: CASSPSGSTDTQYF. CDR3 bases read: TGTGCCAGCAGCCCTAGCGGGAGCACAGATACG.

A word on this clone: The missing CDR3 end, 3 residues past where the read stops, is filled in from the germline J gene. V gene TRBV19 combines with J gene TRBJ2-1; the match to TRBD1 covers 9 bases. The germline gives CDR1 LNHDA, CDR2 SQIVND (reference sequence). V dropped 3 bases and J dropped 5; count of bases not matched to a gene: 8. CDR3 size: 16 residues. The CDR3 bases that were read are TGTGCCAGTAGTATCCTTGGACAGGGGATCCACAATGAG. Translation: CASSILGQGIHNE. In full, the CDR3 reads CASSILGQGIHNEQFF.

This clone was found many times. The read finishes 3 residues shy of the CDR3 end, and the germline J gene is used to complete it. The V and J genes are TRBV9 and TRBJ1-2; D remains unclear. V lost 0 bases and J lost 4, with 10 bases in between. The CDR3 loop spans 14 amino acids. Per the germline V gene, CDR1 is SGDLS and CDR2 is YYNGEE. CDR3 DNA (partial): TGTGCCAGCAGCGTAGCTGCGGAAATCTATGGC. This codes for CASSVAAEIYG. The complete CDR3 protein is CASSVAAEIYGYTF.

The table lists this clone with many counts. The read falls 3 residues short of the CDR3 end, and the missing part is taken from the germline J gene. The V and J genes are TRBV27 and TRBJ2-3, with 10 bases identical to TRBD2. Germline CDR1 is MNHEY and CDR2 is SMNVEV (reference sequence). This CDR3 spans 17 amino acids. Losses at the gene ends were 0 bases for V and 4 bases for J; bases not matched to a gene: 7. The sequenced part of the CDR3 DNA is TGTGCCAGCAGTTTATCTGGCCTAGCGGGAGCCCCAGATACG. This sequence encodes CASSLSGLAGAPDT. The whole CDR3 protein reads CASSLSGLAGAPDTQYF.

This clone has ten or more counts. With the read ending 3 residues before the CDR3 end, the germline J gene is used to fill in that end. The rearrangement joins TRBV7-9 to TRBJ1-1; maybe TRBD1 (5 bases). Germline V gene lookup returns CDR1 SEHNR and CDR2 FQNEAQ (reference sequence). Trimming shortened V by 3 bases and J by 3 bases, and 5 bases separated the two germline ends. This CDR3 has 12 residues. The covered CDR3 bases are TGTGCCAGCAGCTTGACAGACACTGAA. As protein: CASSLTDTE. The whole CDR3 protein reads CASSLTDTEAFF.

Points on this clone: The missing CDR3 end, 3 residues past where the read stops, is filled in from the germline J gene. The chain joins TRBV2 to TRBJ2-3; D gene ambiguous. V was pared by 7 bases and J by 0 bases, with 11 bases between. CDR1 SNHLY and CDR2 FYNNEI come from the germline V gene. This CDR3 is built from 14 residues. CDR3 protein: CASMVDTSTDTQYF. The sequenced CDR3 bases are TGTGCCAGCATGGTAGACACCAGCACAGATACG.

In this sample, this clone turned up a few times. The CDR3 is cut off 3 residues early in the read; its end comes from the germline J gene. The chain recombines TRBV2 with TRBJ2-1; D gene ambiguous. V was shortened by 7 bases and J by 0 bases, with 16 bases between the two germline ends. The germline V gene encodes CDR1 SNHLY and CDR2 FYNNEI. The CDR3 has 16 amino acids. The CDR3 spells CASKSSNSHSYNEQFF. CDR3 DNA, as far as it was read: TGTGCCAGCAAGAGTAGCAACTCTCACTCCTACAATGAG.

This clone was counted at least ten times. The read is 3 residues too short to cover the CDR3 end, so that end is filled in from the germline J gene. The chain couples TRBV7-2 to TRBJ2-3; 7 bases map to TRBD2. V lost 3 bases to trimming and J lost 3 bases; unmatched junction nucleotides: 3. The CDR3 loop spans 14 amino acids. Germline CDR1 reads SGHTA; CDR2 reads FQGNSA. CDR3 DNA, as far as it was read: TGTGCCAGCAGCTTTGGGGGGGTGACAGATACG. This codes for CASSFGGVTDT. The entire CDR3 is CASSFGGVTDTQYF.

The part of the CDR3 DNA that was read is TGTGCCAGCAGCTCGACAGATGCGAACACCGGGGAG. It translates to CASSSTDANTGE. The complete CDR3 reads CASSSTDANTGELFF. V is TRBV7-3 and J is TRBJ2-2; D perhaps matches TRBD1 (5 bases). Read coverage stops 3 residues before the CDR3 terminus; the germline J gene supplies the remainder. Germline-derived CDR1 and CDR2 are SGHTA and FQGTGA. V lost 4 bases and J lost 0, with 9 bases in between. The CDR3 contains 15 residues.

Concerning this clone itself: Its ends do not fully match the called genes, so a read error is possible. The read terminates 3 residues ahead of where the CDR3 ends, so the germline J gene completes it. The chain is built from TRBV7-3 and TRBJ1-6; D uncertain. CDR1 and CDR2 from the germline V gene are SGHTA and FQGTGA. The length of the CDR3 is 13 residues. The covered CDR3 bases are TGTTCCAGCAGCTTATCGACAAATTCACCC. This codes for CSSSLSTNSP. The full-length CDR3 reads as CSSSLSTNSPLHF.

This clone occurred many times. The read ends 3 residues before the CDR3 terminus; that terminus is restored from the germline J gene. The chain couples TRBV7-2 to TRBJ2-7; TRBD1 matches 8 bases. After removal of 5 bases from V and 3 bases from J, the junction contained 6 bases not matched to a gene. Germline values: CDR1 SGHTA, CDR2 FQGNSA. CDR3 length equals 14 residues. The part of the CDR3 DNA that was read is TGTGCCAGCAGCATCCGGGACAGGTACTACGAG. It encodes CASSIRDRYYE. In full, the CDR3 reads CASSIRDRYYEQYF. The variable domain in full, completed from reference TRBV7-2 and TRBJ2-7, reads GAGVSQSPSNKVTEKGKDVELRCDPISGHTALYWYRQSLGQGLEFLIYFQGNSAPDKSGLPSDRFSAERTGGSVSTLTIQRTQQEDSAVYLCASSIRDRYYEQYFGPGTRLTVT.

As concerns this clone: Sequencing ends 3 residues short of the CDR3 end; the germline J gene provides the rest. The chain couples TRBV19 to TRBJ2-7, with D possibly being TRBD1 (5 bases). This CDR3 contains 13 residues. The V and J ends lost 2 bases and 4 bases respectively, with 9 bases between them. In germline, CDR1 is LNHDA, CDR2 SQIVND (reference sequence). Partial CDR3 DNA: TGTGCCAGTAGTATAACGACAGCGTACGAG. Translating it yields CASSITTAYE. The complete CDR3 protein is CASSITTAYEQYF.

This clone occurred many times. The missing CDR3 end, 3 residues past where the read stops, is filled in from the germline J gene. The chain joins TRBV5-1 to TRBJ2-5; tentatively, D is TRBD2 (5 bases). The V gene's germline CDR1 is SGHRS and CDR2 YFSETQ. Trimming shortened V by 0 bases and J by 2 bases, and 14 bases separated the two germline ends. CDR3 length: 16 residues. The sequenced CDR3 bases are TGCGCCAGCAGCTTGGCGGCCAGGAGGAATCAAGAGACC. Translated: CASSLAARRNQET. The entire CDR3 protein is CASSLAARRNQETQYF. Variable domain in full (rest from reference TRBV5-1 and TRBJ2-5): KAGVTQTPRYLIKTRGQQVTLSCSPISGHRSVSWYQQTPGQGLQFLFEYFSETQRNKGNFPGRFSGRQFSNSRSEMNVSTLELGDSALYLCASSLAARRNQETQYFGPGTRLLVL.

The DNA read from the CDR3 is TGTGCCAGCCAAGAGCGGGAGGGCCCTGGCACAGATACG. Amino acid sequence: CASQEREGPGTDT. The CDR3, in full, reads CASQEREGPGTDTQYF. This chain uses TRBV13 with TRBJ2-3; 10 nucleotides agree with TRBD2. The missing CDR3 end, 3 residues past where the read stops, is filled in from the germline J gene. V was pared by 8 bases and J by 1 base, with 9 bases of the junction left unmatched. Per germline, CDR1 PRHDT and CDR2 FYEKMQ (reference sequence). The CDR3 loop spans 16 amino acids.

This clone was detected a few times. The DNA ends 3 residues before the CDR3 does, and the rest of the CDR3 is filled in from the germline J gene. V is TRBV7-2 and J is TRBJ2-7; the match to TRBD2 covers 7 bases. Germline V gene data show CDR1 as SGHTA and CDR2 as FQGNSA. V shed 2 bases and J 0 bases; nucleotides not matched to a gene: 4. The CDR3 extends over 15 amino acids. The CDR3 is CASSLTSESSYEQYF. CDR3 DNA, as far as it was read: TGTGCCAGCAGCTTAACTAGCGAAAGCTCCTACGAG.

This clone appeared a few times. The CDR3 loop is CASTSGSLTLETQYF. The covered CDR3 bases are TGTGCCAGCACTAGCGGGAGCCTTACACTTGAGACC. The rearrangement uses TRBV2 and TRBJ2-5; 10 bases match TRBD2. Read sequence stops 3 residues before the CDR3 end, and the germline J gene provides the missing end. The V segment lost 7 bases and the J segment 5 bases; nucleotides outside the gene matches: 10. Germline CDR1 is SNHLY and CDR2 is FYNNEI. The CDR3 consists of 15 residues.

With regard to this clone: The CDR3 end lies 3 residues beyond the end of the read and is filled in from the germline J gene. The J gene is TRBJ1-1, the V gene TRBV19, with a weak D call TRBD1 (6 bases). Germline V gene sequence: CDR1 LNHDA, CDR2 SQIVND (reference sequence). Trimming cost V 9 bases and J 0 bases, with 11 bases left between them. The CDR3 sequence is 13 residues long. The part of the CDR3 DNA that was read is TGTGCCAGCCGGACAGAAATGAACACTGAA. Its translation: CASRTEMNTE. From start to end, the CDR3 is CASRTEMNTEAFF.

This clone was counted many times. The read falls 3 residues short of the CDR3 end, and the missing part is taken from the germline J gene. The chain has TRBV20-1 and TRBJ2-3; 8 nucleotides agree with TRBD2. There are 16 residues in the CDR3. Trimming at V came to 3 bases and at J to 2 bases, leaving 10 bases not matched to a gene. Germline CDR1 reads DFQATT; CDR2 reads SNEGSKA (reference sequence). The CDR3 bases that were read are TGCAGTGCTAGGCCCTTCACTAGCGGACCCACAGATACG. It encodes CSARPFTSGPTDT. Given in full, the CDR3 is CSARPFTSGPTDTQYF.

For this clone: The CDR3 end falls 3 residues outside the read, so it is completed with the germline J gene. The genes are TRBV7-9 and TRBJ1-2, with 10 bases that match TRBD1. V was clipped by 6 bases and J by 3 bases; unmatched bases: 1. Germline V gene sequence: CDR1 SEHNR, CDR2 FQNEAQ (reference sequence). This CDR3 is 13 amino acids long. CDR3 in amino acids: CASSGQGDYGYTF. The CDR3 bases that were read are TGTGCCAGCAGTGGACAGGGGGACTATGGC. The full variable domain, its missing parts supplied by reference TRBV7-9 and TRBJ1-2, is DTGVSQNPRHKITKRGQNVTFRCDPISEHNRLYWYRQTLGQGPEFLTYFQNEAQLEKSRLLSDRFSAERPKGSFSTLEIQRTEQGDSAMYLCASSGQGDYGYTFGSGTRLTVV.

This clone was counted ten times or more. Read sequence stops 3 residues before the CDR3 end, and the germline J gene provides the missing end. The chain recombines TRBV2 with TRBJ2-3; tentatively, D is TRBD1 (5 bases). CDR1 and CDR2 (germline): SNHLY, FYNNEI. The CDR3 contains 11 residues. V was trimmed by 10 bases and J by 3 bases, leaving 8 bases between them. CDR3 region: CATRQTDTQYF. CDR3 DNA, as far as it was read: TGTGCCACGCGACAGACAGATACG. The full variable domain, rest sourced from reference TRBV2 and TRBJ2-3, is EPEVTQTPSHQVTQMGQEVILRCVPISNHLYFYWYRQILGQKVEFLVSFYNNEISEKSEIFDDQFSVERPDGSNFTLKIRSTKLEDSAMYFCATRQTDTQYFGPGTRLTVL.

In this sample, this clone turned up a few times. Coverage ceases 3 residues before the CDR3 finishes, and the germline J gene fills in the end. The chain has TRBV30 and TRBJ2-7, with 12 bases identical to TRBD2. Germline V lookup: CDR1 GTSNPN, CDR2 SVGIG (reference sequence). V lost 5 bases, J lost 2 bases, and 1 base stayed unmatched. The CDR3 runs to 13 residues. The CDR3 reads CAWRLAGAYEQYF. CDR3 bases read: TGTGCCTGGCGACTAGCGGGAGCCTACGAG.

This clone is labeled medium-sized. The CDR3 end is not reached by the read, which stops 3 residues before it; the germline J gene fills it in. The chain uses TRBV20-1 and TRBJ2-7; 8 bases map to TRBD2. Germline CDR1 DFQATT, CDR2 SNEGSKA (reference sequence). CDR3 length: 15 residues. Trimming took 2 bases from V and 4 from J; bases not matched to a gene: 10. The CDR3 spells CSARIRGGRTYEQYF. The sequenced part of the CDR3 DNA is TGCAGTGCTAGAATTCGGGGGGGGAGAACATACGAG.

This clone was seen only a few times. The read falls 3 residues short of the CDR3 end, and the missing part is taken from the germline J gene. V gene TRBV18 combines with J gene TRBJ1-1; unclear D gene. The CDR3 is 18 amino acids. CDR1 is KGHSH, CDR2 LQKENI, per germline. V dropped 2 bases and J dropped 1 base, with 20 bases sitting between them. The CDR3 spells CASSPLLRGLVGNTEAFF. CDR3 DNA (partial): TGTGCCAGCTCACCATTGCTCCGGGGATTAGTGGGGAACACTGAA.

Notes on this clone: The CDR3 end falls 3 residues outside the read, so it is completed with the germline J gene. The chain carries TRBV11-3 and TRBJ2-7, with D perhaps TRBD2 (5 bases). Germline V gene data show CDR1 as SGHNT and CDR2 as YENEEA. V was shortened by 0 bases and J by 5 bases, with 11 bases between the two germline ends. The CDR3 covers 14 residues. Partial CDR3 DNA: TGTGCCAGCAGCTTAGATAGGGTTAGCGACGAG. This encodes CASSLDRVSDE. The entire CDR3 is CASSLDRVSDEQYF. Full variable domain (missing parts from reference TRBV11-3 and TRBJ2-7): EAGVVQSPRYKIIEKKQPVAFWCNPISGHNTLYWYLQNLGQGPELLIRYENEEAVDDSQLPKDRFSAERLKGVDSTLKIQPAELGDSAVYLCASSLDRVSDEQYFGPGTRLTVT.

At least ten counts were recorded for this clone. Read coverage stops 3 residues before the CDR3 terminus; the germline J gene supplies the remainder. This rearrangement joins TRBV5-4 to TRBJ1-3, with D perhaps matching TRBD1 (5 bases). The length of the CDR3 is 16 residues. CDR1 is SGHNT and CDR2 is YYREEE in the germline V gene (reference sequence). Trimming shortened V by 2 bases and J by 0 bases, and 12 bases separated the two germline ends. The DNA read from the CDR3 is TGTGCCAGCAGCTTTCGAGGGGCTATCTCTGGAAACACC. Translation gives CASSFRGAISGNT. The CDR3 reads in full as CASSFRGAISGNTIYF. The full variable domain, rest sourced from reference TRBV5-4 and TRBJ1-3, is ETGVTQSPTHLIKTRGQQVTLRCSSQSGHNTVSWYQQALGQGPQFIFQYYREEENGRGNFPPRFSGLQFPNYSSELNVNALELDDSALYLCASSFRGAISGNTIYFGEGSWLTVV.

The sample holds a few counts of this clone. Read coverage stops 3 residues before the CDR3 terminus; the germline J gene supplies the remainder. The rearrangement joins TRBV20-1 to TRBJ2-1; a weak D match, TRBD1 (6 bases). CDR1 is DFQATT and CDR2 is SNEGSKA in the germline V gene (reference sequence). CDR3 length equals 13 residues. The V end was cut by 4 bases, the J end by 8 bases, with 15 bases between. The part of the CDR3 DNA that was read is TGCAGTGCTAAAAGACAGGTCCGATATGAG. Protein sequence: CSAKRQVRYE. From start to end, the CDR3 is CSAKRQVRYEQFF.